This T cell receptor beta chain derives from a study of patients and donors after allogeneic stem cell transplantation (dated by TCRdb to 2019 to 2021). The library was made by RT-PCR. The sequencer was a NextSeq 550. Starting from the raw public reads, TCRdb applied fastp trimming at Q25, assembled clones with MiXCR and retained in-frame beta chains. One record per CDR3 amino acid sequence lists the most common genes and DNA. In all, the sample holds roughly 150,000 distinct CDR3 sequences, and about 24% of those were seen once. 25% to 30% of the sample is taken by the ten largest. This clonotype has a handful of counts. It lacks a known antigen. No much larger clone exists at a distance of one base, and base qualities are not known. Spanning cysteine to phenylalanine, the CDR3 consists of 13 amino acids. This entry keeps only the CDR3 DNA: 39 bases, framed from base 1. V and J are truncated by 5 bases and 6 bases respectively, leaving an intervening sequence of 13 bases. Based on the germline V gene, the CDR1 and CDR2 sequences are SQVTM and ANQGSEA.

This TCR came from a human donor who was either an allogeneic HSCT recipient or a stem cell or donor lymphocyte infusion donor (not recorded which). It is not recorded whose cells these are; they may come from a transplant donor. Specimen: blood, either unsorted or a sorted T cell fraction (not recorded which). This receptor chain uses TRBV29-1 and TRBJ1-4; the D region possibly corresponds to TRBD1 (5 bases align). At the DNA level, the sequence is TGCAGCGTTAAACAGGAGGGGCATGAAAAACTGTTTTTT. This gives the protein CSVKQEGHEKLFF.